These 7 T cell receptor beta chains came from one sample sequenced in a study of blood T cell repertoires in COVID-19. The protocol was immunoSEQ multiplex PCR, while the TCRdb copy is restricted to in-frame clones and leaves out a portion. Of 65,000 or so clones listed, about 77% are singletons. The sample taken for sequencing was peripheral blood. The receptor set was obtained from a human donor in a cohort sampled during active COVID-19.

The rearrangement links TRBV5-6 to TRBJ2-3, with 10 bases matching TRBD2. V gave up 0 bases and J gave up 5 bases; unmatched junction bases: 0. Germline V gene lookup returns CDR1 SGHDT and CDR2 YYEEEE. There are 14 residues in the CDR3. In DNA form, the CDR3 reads TGTGCCAGCAGCTTGGGACTAGCGGGAGATACGCAGTATTTT. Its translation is CASSLGLAGDTQYF.

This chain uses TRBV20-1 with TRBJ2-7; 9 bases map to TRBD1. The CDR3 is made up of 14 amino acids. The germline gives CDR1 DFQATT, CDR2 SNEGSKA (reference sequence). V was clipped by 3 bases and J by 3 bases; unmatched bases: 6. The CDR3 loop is CSASARTGDYEQYF. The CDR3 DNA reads TGCAGTGCTAGTGCAAGGACAGGGGACTACGAGCAGTACTTC.

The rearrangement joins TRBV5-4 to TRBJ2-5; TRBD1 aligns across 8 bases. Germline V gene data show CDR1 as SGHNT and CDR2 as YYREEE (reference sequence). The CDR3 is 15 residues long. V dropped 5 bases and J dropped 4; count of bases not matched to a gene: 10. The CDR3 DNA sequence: TGTGCCAGCAGGGGGGGCGACAGGGGTATAGAGACCCAGTACTTC. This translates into CASRGGDRGIETQYF. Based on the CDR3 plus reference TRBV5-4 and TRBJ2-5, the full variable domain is ETGVTQSPTHLIKTRGQQVTLRCSSQSGHNTVSWYQQALGQGPQFIFQYYREEENGRGNFPPRFSGLQFPNYSSELNVNALELDDSALYLCASRGGDRGIETQYFGPGTRLLVL.

CDR3 sequence (DNA): TGTGCCAGCAGCATCGAGGTCACAGATACGCAGTATTTT. Translation gives CASSIEVTDTQYF. The J gene is TRBJ2-3, the V gene TRBV7-2; no reliable D call. The CDR3 is 13 residues long. The ends were cut back, 5 bases at V and 2 bases at J, with 8 bases in the middle. CDR1 is SGHTA, CDR2 FQGNSA, per germline.

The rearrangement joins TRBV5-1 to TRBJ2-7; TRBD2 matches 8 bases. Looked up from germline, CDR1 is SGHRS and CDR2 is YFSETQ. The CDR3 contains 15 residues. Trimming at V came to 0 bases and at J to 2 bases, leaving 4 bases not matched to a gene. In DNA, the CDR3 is TGCGCCAGCAGCTTGGGTCTAGCGGGCACCTACGAGCAGTACTTC. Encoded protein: CASSLGLAGTYEQYF.

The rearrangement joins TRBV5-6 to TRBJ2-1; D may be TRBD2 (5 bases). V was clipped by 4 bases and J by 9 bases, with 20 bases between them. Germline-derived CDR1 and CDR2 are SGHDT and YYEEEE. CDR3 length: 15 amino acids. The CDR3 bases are TGTGCCAGCAGCACCAACTTAGCGCGGTGGGGTGAGCAGTTCTTC. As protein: CASSTNLARWGEQFF.

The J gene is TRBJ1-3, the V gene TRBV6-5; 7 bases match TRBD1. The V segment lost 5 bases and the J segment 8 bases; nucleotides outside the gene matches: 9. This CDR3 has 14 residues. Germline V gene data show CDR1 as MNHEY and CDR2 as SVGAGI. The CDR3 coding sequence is TGTGCCAGCAGTCCGACAGGGCGGCTAGACACCATATATTTT. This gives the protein CASSPTGRLDTIYF.